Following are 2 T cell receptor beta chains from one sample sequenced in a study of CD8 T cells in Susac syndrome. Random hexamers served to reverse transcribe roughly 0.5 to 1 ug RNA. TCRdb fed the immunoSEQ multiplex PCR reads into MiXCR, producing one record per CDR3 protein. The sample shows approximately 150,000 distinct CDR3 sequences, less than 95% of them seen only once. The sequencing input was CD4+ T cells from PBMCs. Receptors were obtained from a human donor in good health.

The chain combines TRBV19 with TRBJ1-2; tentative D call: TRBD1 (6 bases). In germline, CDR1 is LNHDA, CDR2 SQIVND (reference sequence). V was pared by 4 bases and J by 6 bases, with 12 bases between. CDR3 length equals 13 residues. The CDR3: CASSKTGDNGYTF. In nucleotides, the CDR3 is TGTGCCAGTAGTAAGACAGGCGATAATGGCTACACCTTC.

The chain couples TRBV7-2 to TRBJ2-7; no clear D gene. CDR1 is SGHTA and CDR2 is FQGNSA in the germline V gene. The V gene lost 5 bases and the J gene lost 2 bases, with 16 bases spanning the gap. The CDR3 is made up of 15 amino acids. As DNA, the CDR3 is TGTGCCAGCAGCGGGGTGATGGGGATCACCTACGAGCAGTACTTC. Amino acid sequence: CASSGVMGITYEQYF.